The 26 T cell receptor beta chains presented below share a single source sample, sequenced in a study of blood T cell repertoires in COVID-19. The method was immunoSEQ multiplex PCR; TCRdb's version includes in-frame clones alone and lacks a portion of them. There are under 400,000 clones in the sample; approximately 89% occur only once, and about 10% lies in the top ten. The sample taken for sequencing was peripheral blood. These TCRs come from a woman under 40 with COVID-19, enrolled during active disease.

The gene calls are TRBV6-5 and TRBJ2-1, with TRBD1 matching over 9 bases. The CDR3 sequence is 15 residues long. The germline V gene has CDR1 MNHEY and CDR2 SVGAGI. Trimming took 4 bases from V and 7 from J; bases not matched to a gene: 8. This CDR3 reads CASSSGTGQINEQFF. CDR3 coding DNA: TGTGCCAGCAGTTCCGGGACAGGGCAGATAAATGAGCAGTTCTTC.

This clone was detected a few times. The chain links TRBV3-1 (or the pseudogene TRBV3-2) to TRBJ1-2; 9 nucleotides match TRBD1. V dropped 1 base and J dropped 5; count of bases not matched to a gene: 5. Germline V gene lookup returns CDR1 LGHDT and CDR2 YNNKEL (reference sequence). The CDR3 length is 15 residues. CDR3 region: CASSQVTGGKYGYTF. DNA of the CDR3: TGTGCCAGCAGCCAAGTGACAGGGGGAAAGTATGGCTACACCTTC.

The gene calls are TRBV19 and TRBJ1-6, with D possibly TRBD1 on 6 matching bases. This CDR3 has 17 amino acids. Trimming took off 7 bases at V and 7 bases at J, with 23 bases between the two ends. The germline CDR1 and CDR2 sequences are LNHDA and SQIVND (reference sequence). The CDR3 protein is CASKTGPGLEVNSPLHF. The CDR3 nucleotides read TGTGCCAGTAAAACAGGGCCAGGGTTAGAGGTAAATTCACCCCTCCACTTT.

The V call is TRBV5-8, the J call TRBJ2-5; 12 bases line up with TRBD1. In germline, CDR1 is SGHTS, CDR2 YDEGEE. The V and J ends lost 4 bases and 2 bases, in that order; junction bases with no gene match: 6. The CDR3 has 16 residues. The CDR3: CASSPGTGGLQETQYF. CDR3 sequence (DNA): TGTGCCAGCAGCCCAGGGACAGGGGGCCTTCAAGAGACCCAGTACTTC.

CDR3 sequence: CASSARAGLDTGELFF. As DNA, the CDR3 is TGCGCCAGCAGCGCCAGAGCGGGTCTGGACACCGGGGAGCTGTTTTTT. The chain is built from TRBV5-1 and TRBJ2-2, with D perhaps TRBD2 (6 bases). Per germline, CDR1 SGHRS and CDR2 YFSETQ. The CDR3 spans 16 residues. V was cut by 4 bases and J by 3 bases, with 16 bases left in between.

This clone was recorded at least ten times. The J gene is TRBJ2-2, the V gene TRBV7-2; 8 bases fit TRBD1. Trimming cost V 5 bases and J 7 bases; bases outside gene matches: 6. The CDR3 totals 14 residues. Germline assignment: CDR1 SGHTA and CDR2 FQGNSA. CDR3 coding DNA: TGTGCCAGCAGCCAGGACAGGGTAATCGGGGAGCTGTTTTTT. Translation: CASSQDRVIGELFF.

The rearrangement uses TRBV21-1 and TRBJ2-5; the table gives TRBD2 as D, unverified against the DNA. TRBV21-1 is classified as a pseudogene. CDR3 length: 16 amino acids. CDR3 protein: CASSKTLAGGYETQYF. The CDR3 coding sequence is TGTGCCAGCAGCAAAACGCTAGCGGGAGGTTATGAGACCCAGTACTTC.

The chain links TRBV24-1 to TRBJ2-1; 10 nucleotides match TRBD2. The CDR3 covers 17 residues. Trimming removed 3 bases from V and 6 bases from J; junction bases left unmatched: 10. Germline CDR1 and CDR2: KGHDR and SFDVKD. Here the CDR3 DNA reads TGTGCCACCAGTGATCTTCCGTTAGCGGGAGGTAGCAATGAGCAGTTCTTC. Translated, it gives CATSDLPLAGGSNEQFF.

CDR3 sequence (DNA): TGTGCCAGCAGCCGGGACAGGGACCGAAACACCATATATTTT. Residues: CASSRDRDRNTIYF. The chain is built from TRBV21-1 and TRBJ1-3; the table calls TRBD1, which could not be checked here. TRBV21-1 is assigned pseudogene status. The CDR3 length is 14 residues.

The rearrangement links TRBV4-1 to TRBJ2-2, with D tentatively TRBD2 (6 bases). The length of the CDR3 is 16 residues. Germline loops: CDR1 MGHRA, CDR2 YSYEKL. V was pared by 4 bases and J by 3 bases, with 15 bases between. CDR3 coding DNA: TGCGCCAGCAGCCCGATAACGGAGGGCGACACCGGGGAGCTGTTTTTT. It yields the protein CASSPITEGDTGELFF.

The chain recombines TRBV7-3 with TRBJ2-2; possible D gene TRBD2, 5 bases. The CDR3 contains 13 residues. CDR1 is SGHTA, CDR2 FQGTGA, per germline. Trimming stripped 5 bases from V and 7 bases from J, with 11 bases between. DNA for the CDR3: TGTGCCAGCAGCCCGGGATCAAACGGGGAGCTGTTTTTT. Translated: CASSPGSNGELFF.

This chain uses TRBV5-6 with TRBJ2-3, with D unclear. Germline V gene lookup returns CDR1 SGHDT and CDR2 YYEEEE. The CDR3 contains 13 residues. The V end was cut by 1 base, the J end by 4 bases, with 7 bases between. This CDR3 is CASSLRSADTQYF. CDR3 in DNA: TGTGCCAGCAGCTTGAGGAGCGCAGATACGCAGTATTTT.

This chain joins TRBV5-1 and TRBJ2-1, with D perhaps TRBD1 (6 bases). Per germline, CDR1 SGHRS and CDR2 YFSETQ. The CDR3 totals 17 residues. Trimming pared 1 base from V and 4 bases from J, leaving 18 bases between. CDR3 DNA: TGCGCCAGCAGCTTGAAATCTGGACAGACCTCTTACAATGAGCAGTTCTTC. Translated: CASSLKSGQTSYNEQFF.

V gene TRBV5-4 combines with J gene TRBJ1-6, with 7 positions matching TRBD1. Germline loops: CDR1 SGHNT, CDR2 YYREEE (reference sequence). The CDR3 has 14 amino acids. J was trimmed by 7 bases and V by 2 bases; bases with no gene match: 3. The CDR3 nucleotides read TGTGCCAGCAGCTTAGAACAGGGGAATTCACCCCTCCACTTT. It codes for CASSLEQGNSPLHF.

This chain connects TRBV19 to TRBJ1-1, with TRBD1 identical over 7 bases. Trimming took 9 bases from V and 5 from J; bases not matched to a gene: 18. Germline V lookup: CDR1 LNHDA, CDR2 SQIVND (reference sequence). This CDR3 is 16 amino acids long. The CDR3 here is CASQIGGMGGQTEAFF. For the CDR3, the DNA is TGTGCCAGCCAAATTGGCGGCATGGGGGGACAGACTGAAGCTTTCTTT. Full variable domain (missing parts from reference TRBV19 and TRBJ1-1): DGGITQSPKYLFRKEGQNVTLSCEQNLNHDAMYWYRQDPGQGLRLIYYSQIVNDFQKGDIAEGYSVSREKKESFPLTVTSAQKNPTAFYLCASQIGGMGGQTEAFFGQGTRLTVV.

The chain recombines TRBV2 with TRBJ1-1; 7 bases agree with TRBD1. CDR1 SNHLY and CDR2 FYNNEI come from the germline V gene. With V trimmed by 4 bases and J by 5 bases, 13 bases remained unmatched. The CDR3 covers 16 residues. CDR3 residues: CASSGGGLGGETEAFF. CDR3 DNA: TGTGCCAGCAGTGGGGGCGGGTTAGGGGGCGAGACTGAAGCTTTCTTT.

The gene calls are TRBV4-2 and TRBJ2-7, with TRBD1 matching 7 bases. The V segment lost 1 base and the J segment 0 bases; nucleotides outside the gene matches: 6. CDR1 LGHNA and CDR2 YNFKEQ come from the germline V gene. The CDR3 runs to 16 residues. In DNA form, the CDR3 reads TGTGCCAGCAGCCAAGGACAGGGCGATCCCTCCTACGAGCAGTACTTC. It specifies CASSQGQGDPSYEQYF.

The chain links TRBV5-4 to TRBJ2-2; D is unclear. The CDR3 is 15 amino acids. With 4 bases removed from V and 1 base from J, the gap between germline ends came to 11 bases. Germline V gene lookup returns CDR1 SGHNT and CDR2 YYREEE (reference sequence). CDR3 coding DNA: TGTGCCAGCAGCCCTGACTTCCTGAACACCGGGGAGCTGTTTTTT. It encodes CASSPDFLNTGELFF.

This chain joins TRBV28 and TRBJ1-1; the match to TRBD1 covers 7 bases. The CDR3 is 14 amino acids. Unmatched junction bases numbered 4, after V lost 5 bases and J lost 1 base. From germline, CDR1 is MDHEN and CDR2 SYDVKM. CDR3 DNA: TGTGCCAGCAGTCTCCGGACAGGGAACACTGAAGCTTTCTTT. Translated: CASSLRTGNTEAFF. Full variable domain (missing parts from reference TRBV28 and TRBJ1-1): DVKVTQSSRYLVKRTGEKVFLECVQDMDHENMFWYRQDPGLGLRLIYFSYDVKMKEKGDIPEGYSVSREKKERFSLILESASTNQTSMYLCASSLRTGNTEAFFGQGTRLTVV.

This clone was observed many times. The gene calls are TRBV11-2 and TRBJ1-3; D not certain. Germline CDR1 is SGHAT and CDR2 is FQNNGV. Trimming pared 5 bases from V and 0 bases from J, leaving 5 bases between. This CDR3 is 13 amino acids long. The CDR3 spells CASSPYSGNTIYF. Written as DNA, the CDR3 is TGTGCCAGCAGCCCTTACTCTGGAAACACCATATATTTT.

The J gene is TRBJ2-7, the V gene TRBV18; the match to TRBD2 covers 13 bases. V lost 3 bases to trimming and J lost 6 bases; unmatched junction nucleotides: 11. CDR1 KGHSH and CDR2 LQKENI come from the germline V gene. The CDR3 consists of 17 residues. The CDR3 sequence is CASSPASGLAGALEQYF. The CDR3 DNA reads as TGTGCCAGCTCACCTGCATCTGGACTAGCGGGAGCTCTCGAGCAGTACTTC.

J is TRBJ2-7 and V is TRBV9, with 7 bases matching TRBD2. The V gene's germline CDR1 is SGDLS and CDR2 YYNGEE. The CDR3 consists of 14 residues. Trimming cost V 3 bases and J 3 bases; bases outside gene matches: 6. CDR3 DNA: TGTGCCAGCAGCGGGGGGGGACTGCTCTACGAGCAGTACTTC. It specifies CASSGGGLLYEQYF.

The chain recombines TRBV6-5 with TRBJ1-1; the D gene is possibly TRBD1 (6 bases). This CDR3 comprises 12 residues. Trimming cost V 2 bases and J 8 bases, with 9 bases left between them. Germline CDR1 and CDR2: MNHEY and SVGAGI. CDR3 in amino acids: CASSYQTGEAFF. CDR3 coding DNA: TGTGCCAGCAGTTACCAAACAGGGGAAGCTTTCTTT.

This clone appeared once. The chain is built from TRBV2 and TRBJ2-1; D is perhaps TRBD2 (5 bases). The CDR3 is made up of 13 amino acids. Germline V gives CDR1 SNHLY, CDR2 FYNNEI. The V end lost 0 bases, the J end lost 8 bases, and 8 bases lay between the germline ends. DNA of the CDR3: TGTGCCAGCAGTGAAGCCCGGACTTATGAGCAGTTCTTC. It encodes CASSEARTYEQFF.

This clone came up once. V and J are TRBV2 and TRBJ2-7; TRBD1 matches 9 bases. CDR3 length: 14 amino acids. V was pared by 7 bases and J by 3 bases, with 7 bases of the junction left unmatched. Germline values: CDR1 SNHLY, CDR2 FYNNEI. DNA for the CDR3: TGTGCCAGCAATCAAGGACAGGGGAACTACGAGCAGTACTTC. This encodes CASNQGQGNYEQYF.

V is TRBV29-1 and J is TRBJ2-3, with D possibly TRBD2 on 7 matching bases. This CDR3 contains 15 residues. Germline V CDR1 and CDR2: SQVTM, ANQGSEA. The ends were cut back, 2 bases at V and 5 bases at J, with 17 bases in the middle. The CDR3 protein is CSVEPRGGIVDTQYF. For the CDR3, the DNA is TGCAGCGTTGAACCGAGGGGGGGGATTGTAGATACGCAGTATTTT.